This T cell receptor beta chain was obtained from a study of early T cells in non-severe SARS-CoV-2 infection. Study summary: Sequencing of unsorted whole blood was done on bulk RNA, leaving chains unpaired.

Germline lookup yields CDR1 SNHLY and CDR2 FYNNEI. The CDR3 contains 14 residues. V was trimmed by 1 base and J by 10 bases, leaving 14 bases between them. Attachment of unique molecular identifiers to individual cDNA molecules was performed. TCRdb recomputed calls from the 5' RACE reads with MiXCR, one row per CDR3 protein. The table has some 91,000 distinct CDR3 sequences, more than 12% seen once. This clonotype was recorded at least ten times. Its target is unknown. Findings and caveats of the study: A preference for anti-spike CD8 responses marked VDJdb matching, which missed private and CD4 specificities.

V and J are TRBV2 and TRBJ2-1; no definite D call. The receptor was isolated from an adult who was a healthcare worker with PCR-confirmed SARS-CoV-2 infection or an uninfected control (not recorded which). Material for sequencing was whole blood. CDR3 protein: CASSEEGPVKEQFF. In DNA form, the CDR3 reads TGTGCCAGCAGTGAAGAAGGGCCAGTCAAGGAGCAGTTCTTC. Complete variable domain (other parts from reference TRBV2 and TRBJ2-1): EPEVTQTPSHQVTQMGQEVILRCVPISNHLYFYWYRQILGQKVEFLVSFYNNEISEKSEIFDDQFSVERPDGSNFTLKIRSTKLEDSAMYFCASSEEGPVKEQFFGPGTRLTVL.